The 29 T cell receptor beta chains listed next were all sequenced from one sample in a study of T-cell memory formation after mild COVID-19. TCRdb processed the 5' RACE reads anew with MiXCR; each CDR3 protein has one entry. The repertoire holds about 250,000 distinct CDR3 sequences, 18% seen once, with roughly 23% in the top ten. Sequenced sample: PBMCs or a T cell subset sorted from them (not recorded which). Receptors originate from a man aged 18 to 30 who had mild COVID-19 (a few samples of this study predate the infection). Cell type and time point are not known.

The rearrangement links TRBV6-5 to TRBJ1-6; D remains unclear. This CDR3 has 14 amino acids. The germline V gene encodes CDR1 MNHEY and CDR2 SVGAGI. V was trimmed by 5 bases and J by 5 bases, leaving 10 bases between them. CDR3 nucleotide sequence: TGTGCCAGCAGTCCGCGGGATAATAATTCACCCCTCCACTTT. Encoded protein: CASSPRDNNSPLHF.

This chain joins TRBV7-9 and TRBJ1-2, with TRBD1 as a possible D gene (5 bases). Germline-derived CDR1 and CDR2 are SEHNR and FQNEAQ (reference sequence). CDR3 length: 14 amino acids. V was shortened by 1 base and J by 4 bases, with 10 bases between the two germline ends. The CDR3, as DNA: TGTGCCAGCAGCTTAGTGGGGCGGATCTATGGCTACACCTTC. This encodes CASSLVGRIYGYTF.

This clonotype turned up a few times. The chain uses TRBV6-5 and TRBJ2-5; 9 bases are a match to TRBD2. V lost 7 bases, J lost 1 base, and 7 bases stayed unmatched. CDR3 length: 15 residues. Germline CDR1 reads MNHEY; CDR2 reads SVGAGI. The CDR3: CASKPAGGSQETQYF. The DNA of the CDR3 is TGTGCCAGCAAACCAGCGGGGGGCTCCCAAGAGACCCAGTACTTC.

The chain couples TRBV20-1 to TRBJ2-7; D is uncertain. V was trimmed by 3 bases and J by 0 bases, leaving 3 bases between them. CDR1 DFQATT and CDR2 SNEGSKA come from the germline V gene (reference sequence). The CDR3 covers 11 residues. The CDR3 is CSASSSYEQYF. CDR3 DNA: TGCAGTGCTAGTAGCTCCTACGAGCAGTACTTC.

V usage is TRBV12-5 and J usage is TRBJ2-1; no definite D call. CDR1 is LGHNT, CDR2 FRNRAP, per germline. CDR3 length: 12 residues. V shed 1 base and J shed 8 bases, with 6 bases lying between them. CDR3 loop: CASGLAAYEQFF. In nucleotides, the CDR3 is TGTGCTAGTGGTTTGGCTGCGTATGAGCAGTTCTTC.

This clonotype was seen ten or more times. CDR3 amino acids: CASSPGTAKGTQYF. The CDR3 DNA is TGTGCCAGCAGTCCGGGGACAGCCAAGGGGACCCAGTACTTC. The genes are TRBV7-2 and TRBJ2-5; 7 bases are a match to TRBD1. Per germline, CDR1 SGHTA and CDR2 FQGNSA. The V and J ends lost 6 bases and 7 bases, in that order; junction bases with no gene match: 11. CDR3 length: 14 amino acids.

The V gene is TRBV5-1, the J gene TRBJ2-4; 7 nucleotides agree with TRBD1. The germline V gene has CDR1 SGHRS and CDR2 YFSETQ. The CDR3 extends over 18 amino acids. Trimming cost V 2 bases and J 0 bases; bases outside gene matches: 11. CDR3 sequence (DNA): TGCGCCAGCAGCTTTACAGGGGCCGACCTTCTAGCCAAAAACATTCAGTACTTC. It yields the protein CASSFTGADLLAKNIQYF.

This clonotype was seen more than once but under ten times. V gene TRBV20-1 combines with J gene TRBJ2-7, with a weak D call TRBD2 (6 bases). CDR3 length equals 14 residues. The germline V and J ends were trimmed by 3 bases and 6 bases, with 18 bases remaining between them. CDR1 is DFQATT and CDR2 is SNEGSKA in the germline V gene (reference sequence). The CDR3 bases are TGCAGTGCTAGCCCGGGACTGGGAGGAGGCGAGCAGTACTTC. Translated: CSASPGLGGGEQYF.

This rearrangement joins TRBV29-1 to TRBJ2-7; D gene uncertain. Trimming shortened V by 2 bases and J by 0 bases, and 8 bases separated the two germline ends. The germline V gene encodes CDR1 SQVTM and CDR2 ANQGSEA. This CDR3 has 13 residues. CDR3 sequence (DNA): TGCAGCGTTGAAAACAGCTACTCCTACGAGCAGTACTTC. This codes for CSVENSYSYEQYF.

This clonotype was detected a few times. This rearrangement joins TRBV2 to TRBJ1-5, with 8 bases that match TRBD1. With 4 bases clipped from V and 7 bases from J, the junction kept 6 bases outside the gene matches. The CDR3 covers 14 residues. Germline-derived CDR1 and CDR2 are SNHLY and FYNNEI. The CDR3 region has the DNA TGTGCCAGCAGTGGTTCAGGGGGCTTACAGCCCCAGCATTTT. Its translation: CASSGSGGLQPQHF.

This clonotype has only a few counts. The CDR3 is CATSREDRSYEQYV. The DNA for the CDR3 is TGTGCCACCAGCAGAGAGGATCGCTCCTACGAGCAGTACGTC. The chain has TRBV15 and TRBJ2-7, with D unclear. CDR1 and CDR2 (germline): LNHNV, YYDKDF (reference sequence). Trimming pared 0 bases from V and 0 bases from J, leaving 6 bases between. The CDR3 runs to 14 residues.

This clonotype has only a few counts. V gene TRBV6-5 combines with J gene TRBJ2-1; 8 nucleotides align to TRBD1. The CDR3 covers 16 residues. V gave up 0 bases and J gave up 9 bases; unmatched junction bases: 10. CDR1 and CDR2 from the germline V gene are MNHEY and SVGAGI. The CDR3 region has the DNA TGTGCCAGCAGTTACTCGGGGGCAGGGGGCCCCCCTGAGCAGTTCTTC. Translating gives CASSYSGAGGPPEQFF.

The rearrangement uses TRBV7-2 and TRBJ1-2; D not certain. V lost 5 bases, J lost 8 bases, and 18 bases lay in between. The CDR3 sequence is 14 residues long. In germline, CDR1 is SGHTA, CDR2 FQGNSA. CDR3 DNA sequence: TGTGCCAGCAGCCCCGGGCAGGCCCTTTACGGCTACACCTTC. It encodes CASSPGQALYGYTF.

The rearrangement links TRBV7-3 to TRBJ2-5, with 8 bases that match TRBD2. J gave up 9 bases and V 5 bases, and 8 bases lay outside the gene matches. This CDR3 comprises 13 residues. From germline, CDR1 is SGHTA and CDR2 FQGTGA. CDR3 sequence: CASSPDPGGAQYF. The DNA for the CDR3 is TGTGCCAGCAGCCCGGACCCCGGGGGGGCCCAGTACTTC.

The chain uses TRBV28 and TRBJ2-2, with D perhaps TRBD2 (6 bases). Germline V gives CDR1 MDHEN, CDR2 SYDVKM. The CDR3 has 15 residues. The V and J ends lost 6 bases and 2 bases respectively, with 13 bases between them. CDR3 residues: CASSPLEGNTGELFF. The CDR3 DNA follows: TGTGCCAGCAGCCCTCTGGAGGGTAACACCGGGGAGCTGTTTTTT.

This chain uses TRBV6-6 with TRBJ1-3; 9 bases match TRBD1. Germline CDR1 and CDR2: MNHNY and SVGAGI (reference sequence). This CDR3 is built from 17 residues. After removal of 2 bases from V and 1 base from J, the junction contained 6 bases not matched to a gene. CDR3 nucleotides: TGTGCCAGCAGTTACAACGCCGGGACAGGGTCTGGAAACACCATATATTTT. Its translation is CASSYNAGTGSGNTIYF.

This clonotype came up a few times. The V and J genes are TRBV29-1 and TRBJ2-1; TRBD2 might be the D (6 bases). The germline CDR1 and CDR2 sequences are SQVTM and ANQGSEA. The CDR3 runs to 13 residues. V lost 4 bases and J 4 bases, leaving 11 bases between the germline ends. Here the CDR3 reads CSVAGENYNEQFF. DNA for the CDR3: TGCAGCGTTGCGGGGGAGAATTACAATGAGCAGTTCTTC.

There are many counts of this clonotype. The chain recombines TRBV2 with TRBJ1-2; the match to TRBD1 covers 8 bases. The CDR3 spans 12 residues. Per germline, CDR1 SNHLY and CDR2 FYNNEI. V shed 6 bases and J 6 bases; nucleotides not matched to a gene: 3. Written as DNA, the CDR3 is TGTGCCAGCAGGGGGACAGGTGATGGCTACACCTTC. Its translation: CASRGTGDGYTF.

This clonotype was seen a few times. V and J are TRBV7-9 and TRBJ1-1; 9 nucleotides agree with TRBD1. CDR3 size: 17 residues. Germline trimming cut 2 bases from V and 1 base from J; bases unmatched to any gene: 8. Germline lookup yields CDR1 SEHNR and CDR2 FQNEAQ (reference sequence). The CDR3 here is CASSLREGQGANTEAFF. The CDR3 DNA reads TGTGCCAGCAGCTTAAGGGAGGGACAGGGCGCGAACACTGAAGCTTTCTTT.

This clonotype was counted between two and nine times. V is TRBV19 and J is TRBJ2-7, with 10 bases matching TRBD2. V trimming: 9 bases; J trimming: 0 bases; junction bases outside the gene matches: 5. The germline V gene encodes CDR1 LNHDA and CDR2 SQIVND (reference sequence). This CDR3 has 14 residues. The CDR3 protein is CASRLAGDSYEQYF. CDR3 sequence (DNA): TGTGCCAGCCGGCTAGCGGGGGACTCCTACGAGCAGTACTTC. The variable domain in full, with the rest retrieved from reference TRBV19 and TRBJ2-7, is DGGITQSPKYLFRKEGQNVTLSCEQNLNHDAMYWYRQDPGQGLRLIYYSQIVNDFQKGDIAEGYSVSREKKESFPLTVTSAQKNPTAFYLCASRLAGDSYEQYFGPGTRLTVT.

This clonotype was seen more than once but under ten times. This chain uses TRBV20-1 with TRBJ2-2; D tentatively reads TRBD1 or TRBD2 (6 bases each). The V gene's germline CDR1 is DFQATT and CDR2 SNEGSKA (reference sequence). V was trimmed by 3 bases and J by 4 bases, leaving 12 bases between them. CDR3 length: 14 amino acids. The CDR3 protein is CSASRGEGTGELFF. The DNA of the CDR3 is TGCAGTGCTAGTAGGGGGGAAGGCACCGGGGAGCTGTTTTTT.

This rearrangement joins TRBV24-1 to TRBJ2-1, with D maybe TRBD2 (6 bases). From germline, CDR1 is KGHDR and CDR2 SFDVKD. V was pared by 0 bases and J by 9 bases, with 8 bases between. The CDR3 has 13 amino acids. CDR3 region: CATSDLRRGEQFF. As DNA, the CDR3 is TGTGCCACCAGTGATTTGAGGCGGGGTGAGCAGTTCTTC.

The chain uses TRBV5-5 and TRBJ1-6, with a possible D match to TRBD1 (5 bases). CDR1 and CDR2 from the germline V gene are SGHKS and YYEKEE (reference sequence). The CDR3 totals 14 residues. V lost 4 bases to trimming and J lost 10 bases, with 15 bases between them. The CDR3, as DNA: TGTGCCAGCAGCGGGGGGGTGACGGGATCACCCCTCCACTTT. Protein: CASSGGVTGSPLHF. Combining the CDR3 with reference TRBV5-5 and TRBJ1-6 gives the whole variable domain DAGVTQSPTHLIKTRGQQVTLRCSPISGHKSVSWYQQVLGQGPQFIFQYYEKEERGRGNFPDRFSARQFPNYSSELNVNALLLGDSALYLCASSGGVTGSPLHFGNGTRLTVT.

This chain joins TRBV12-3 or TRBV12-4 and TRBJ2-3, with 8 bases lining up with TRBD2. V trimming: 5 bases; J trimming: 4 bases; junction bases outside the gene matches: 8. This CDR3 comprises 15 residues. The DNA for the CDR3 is TGTGCCAGCAGTCCACCGGGACTAGGGTCAGATACGCAGTATTTT. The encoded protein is CASSPPGLGSDTQYF.

The chain's CDR3 is CASSRDEGAAYEQYF. As DNA, the CDR3 is TGTGCCAGCAGCCGAGATGAGGGGGCAGCCTACGAGCAGTACTTC. V usage is TRBV4-2 and J usage is TRBJ2-7; 7 bases line up with TRBD1. This CDR3 comprises 15 residues. Germline V CDR1 and CDR2: LGHNA, YNFKEQ. The V segment lost 4 bases and the J segment 2 bases; nucleotides outside the gene matches: 8.

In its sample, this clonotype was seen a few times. The CDR3 DNA reads as TGTGCCAGCAGCCATGGAGGGGTTAGTAACACTGAAGCTTTCTTT. This encodes CASSHGGVSNTEAFF. The V gene is TRBV4-2, the J gene TRBJ1-1; tentatively, D is TRBD1 (5 bases). Trimming stripped 3 bases from V and 2 bases from J, with 13 bases between. The germline V gene encodes CDR1 LGHNA and CDR2 YNFKEQ. The CDR3 sequence is 15 residues long.

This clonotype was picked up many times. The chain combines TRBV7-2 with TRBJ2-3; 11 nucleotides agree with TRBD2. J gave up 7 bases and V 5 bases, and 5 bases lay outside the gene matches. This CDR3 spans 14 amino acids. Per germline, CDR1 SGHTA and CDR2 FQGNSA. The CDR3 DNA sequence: TGTGCCAGCAGCCAGACTAGCGGGGAGAATACGCAGTATTTT. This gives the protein CASSQTSGENTQYF.

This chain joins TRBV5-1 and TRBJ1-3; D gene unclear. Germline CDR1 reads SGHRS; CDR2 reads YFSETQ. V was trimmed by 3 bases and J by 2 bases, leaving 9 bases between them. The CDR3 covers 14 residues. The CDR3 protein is CASSWGGPGNTIYF. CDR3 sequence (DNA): TGCGCCAGCAGCTGGGGAGGACCTGGAAACACCATATATTTT.

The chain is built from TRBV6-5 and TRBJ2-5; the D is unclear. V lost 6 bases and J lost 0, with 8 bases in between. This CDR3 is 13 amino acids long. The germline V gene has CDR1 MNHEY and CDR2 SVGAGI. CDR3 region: CASRGSHQETQYF. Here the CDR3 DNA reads TGTGCCAGCAGGGGGTCCCACCAAGAGACCCAGTACTTC.